The 17 T cell receptor beta chains in this list originate from one sample, sequenced in a study of human T cells and chemical hapten exposure. Time point given: patch test 1, 2 weeks after DPC sensitization. Treatment meaning: therapeutic diphenylcyclopropenone sensitization with weekly scalp DPC. MiXCR was run by TCRdb on the RACE reads, yielding one entry per CDR3 protein. The sample contains over 75,000 distinct CDR3 sequences, around 7% of which appear only once. Sequencing used whole blood, obtained in connection with sensitization to the hapten diphenylcyclopropenone (DPC). The receptor source for this set is a woman in her thirties with alopecia areata. Some clones in this sample may be carry-over from other donors' samples.

This chain connects TRBV5-8 to TRBJ2-4; 7 bases agree with TRBD1. Germline values: CDR1 SGHTS, CDR2 YDEGEE. J lost 4 bases, V lost 4 bases, and 2 bases had no gene match. CDR3 length equals 13 residues. CDR3 loop: CASSRDRKNIQYF. The CDR3, as DNA: TGTGCCAGCAGCCGGGACAGAAAAAACATTCAGTACTTC.

This clonotype came up a few times. As DNA, the CDR3 is TGTGCCAGTAGTATAGGTTTCGGACGGGTAGATCAGCCCCAGCATTTT. It yields the protein CASSIGFGRVDQPQHF. The V and J genes are TRBV19 and TRBJ1-5; D remains ambiguous. The germline gives CDR1 LNHDA, CDR2 SQIVND (reference sequence). The CDR3 spans 16 residues. Trimming cost V 1 base and J 5 bases, with 15 bases left between them.

The chain combines TRBV5-1 with TRBJ1-4; D gene uncertain. V shed 2 bases and J shed 4 bases, with 21 bases lying between them. Germline V gene data show CDR1 as SGHRS and CDR2 as YFSETQ. The CDR3 extends over 18 amino acids. DNA of the CDR3: TGCGCCAGCAGCTTTGCCCCCTATTTAGGAGGCGATAATGAAAAACTGTTTTTT. Its protein product is CASSFAPYLGGDNEKLFF.

There are many counts of this clonotype. The chain couples TRBV6-1 to TRBJ2-3; a weak D match, TRBD2 (5 bases). Trimming removed 3 bases at V and 2 bases at J, with 18 bases between. Germline values: CDR1 MNHNS, CDR2 SASEGT. The CDR3 consists of 17 residues. The CDR3 coding sequence is TGTGCCAGCAGTGAGACCCCTCTAGAGGAGGACACAGATACGCAGTATTTT. Translating it yields CASSETPLEEDTDTQYF.

The gene calls are TRBV12-3 or TRBV12-4 and TRBJ2-7; 12 nucleotides line up with TRBD2. The junction had 7 bases not matched to a gene; V was cut back by 5 bases and J by 5 bases. The CDR3 contains 15 residues. The CDR3 sequence: CASSASGGAEHEQYF. CDR3 sequence (DNA): TGTGCCAGCAGTGCTAGCGGGGGGGCCGAACACGAGCAGTACTTC.

V is TRBV13 and J is TRBJ1-4, with D possibly matching TRBD1 (6 bases). This CDR3 comprises 14 residues. Germline loops: CDR1 PRHDT, CDR2 FYEKMQ (reference sequence). V dropped 5 bases and J dropped 7 bases, with 14 bases sitting between them. The CDR3, as DNA: TGTGCCAGCAGCACCCGGGACACACTTGAAAAACTGTTTTTT. It yields the protein CASSTRDTLEKLFF.

V gene TRBV30 combines with J gene TRBJ1-2, with D perhaps matching TRBD1 (5 bases). Germline V gene lookup returns CDR1 GTSNPN and CDR2 SVGIG (reference sequence). Trimming stripped 4 bases from V and 6 bases from J, with 18 bases between. The CDR3 covers 14 residues. CDR3 residues: CAWMSFRGLDGYTF. CDR3 nucleotide sequence: TGTGCCTGGATGTCATTTCGGGGACTCGATGGCTACACCTTC. The full variable domain, completed using reference TRBV30 and TRBJ1-2, is SQTIHQWPATLVQPVGSPLSLECTVEGTSNPNLYWYRQAAGRGLQLLFYSVGIGQISSEVPQNLSASRPQDRQFILSSKKLLLSDSGFYLCAWMSFRGLDGYTFGSGTRLTVV.

The chain links TRBV21-1 to TRBJ2-6; the table's D gene call, TRBD1, was not cross checked with the DNA. TRBV21-1 is flagged as a pseudogene. The CDR3 is made up of 22 amino acids. The CDR3 loop is CASSKQAPCRDRYISGADVLTF. The CDR3 coding sequence is TGTGCCAGCAGCAAACAGGCACCCTGCCGGGACAGATATATCTCTGGGGCCGACGTCCTGACTTTC.

This clonotype was recorded at least ten times. The V call is TRBV10-3, the J call TRBJ2-3, with D hard to call. CDR3 size: 12 residues. Germline V gives CDR1 ENHRY, CDR2 SYGVKD. V was trimmed by 0 bases and J by 7 bases, leaving 5 bases between them. CDR3 nucleotide sequence: TGTGCCATCAGTGAGTCAGCTAATACGCAGTATTTT. Translated, it gives CAISESANTQYF.

The sample holds a few counts of this clonotype. CDR3 sequence reads: CASSEWTGNTEAFF. DNA for the CDR3: TGCGCCAGCAGCGAGTGGACAGGAAACACTGAAGCTTTCTTT. The chain couples TRBV5-1 to TRBJ1-1; TRBD1 aligns across 7 bases. J lost 2 bases, V lost 4 bases, and 5 bases had no gene match. CDR3 length: 14 residues. The germline V gene encodes CDR1 SGHRS and CDR2 YFSETQ.

At least ten counts were recorded for this clonotype. The rearrangement uses TRBV29-1 and TRBJ1-6; tentatively, D is TRBD1 (6 bases). The CDR3 has 14 residues. Trimming shortened V by 5 bases and J by 5 bases, and 13 bases separated the two germline ends. Germline V gene data show CDR1 as SQVTM and CDR2 as ANQGSEA. The chain's CDR3 is CSVTTGDNNSPLHF. The CDR3 coding sequence is TGCAGCGTTACGACAGGAGATAATAATTCACCCCTCCACTTT.

This clonotype was recorded at least ten times. The chain employs TRBV5-1 and TRBJ1-5; D gene ambiguous. The CDR3 spans 15 residues. Germline CDR1 reads SGHRS; CDR2 reads YFSETQ. V dropped 0 bases and J dropped 0 bases, with 7 bases sitting between them. Here the CDR3 reads CASSLEGGSNQPQHF. The CDR3 coding sequence is TGCGCCAGCAGCTTGGAAGGCGGTAGCAATCAGCCCCAGCATTTT.

The rearrangement joins TRBV20-1 to TRBJ1-1; tentatively, D is TRBD1 (6 bases). This CDR3 has 13 residues. CDR1 is DFQATT, CDR2 SNEGSKA, per germline (reference sequence). Trimming stripped 3 bases from V and 2 bases from J, with 10 bases between. CDR3 in amino acids: CSASGQRNTEAFF. CDR3 bases: TGCAGTGCTAGCGGACAGAGAAACACTGAAGCTTTCTTT.

The chain recombines TRBV11-3 with TRBJ2-1, with D maybe TRBD2 (6 bases). The CDR3 is 15 residues long. Trimming shortened V by 1 base and J by 9 bases, and 16 bases separated the two germline ends. The germline V gene has CDR1 SGHNT and CDR2 YENEEA. The CDR3 nucleotides are TGTGCCAGCAGCTTAGCCGGGGGAATCAGTGGTGAGCAGTTCTTC. It is translated as CASSLAGGISGEQFF.

This clonotype was counted between two and nine times. The J gene is TRBJ2-3, the V gene TRBV29-1, with D perhaps matching TRBD2 (5 bases). Trimming cost V 7 bases and J 4 bases, with 12 bases left between them. The CDR3 sequence is 12 residues long. The germline V gene encodes CDR1 SQVTM and CDR2 ANQGSEA. In DNA form, the CDR3 reads TGCAGCGCCCTACGGGGTCCAGATACGCAGTATTTT. It encodes CSALRGPDTQYF.

Ten or more counts support this clonotype. The J gene is TRBJ1-2, the V gene TRBV3-1; D uncertain. Trimming removed 4 bases at V and 5 bases at J, with 29 bases between. This CDR3 spans 19 amino acids. CDR1 LGHDT and CDR2 YNNKEL come from the germline V gene (reference sequence). CDR3 sequence reads: CASSPILTIMRGPRYGYTF. Written as DNA, the CDR3 is TGTGCCAGCAGCCCCATCCTAACGATTATGCGAGGACCTAGGTATGGCTACACCTTC. The full variable domain, in which reference TRBV3-1 and TRBJ1-2 provide the parts outside the CDR3, is DTAVSQTPKYLVTQMGNDKSIKCEQNLGHDTMYWYKQDSKKFLKIMFSYNNKELIINETVPNRFSPKSPDKAHLNLHINSLELGDSAVYFCASSPILTIMRGPRYGYTFGSGTRLTVV.

In its sample, this clonotype was seen many times. The gene calls are TRBV29-1 and TRBJ2-3; weak D call: TRBD2 (6 bases). Germline V gives CDR1 SQVTM, CDR2 ANQGSEA. V lost 4 bases, J lost 3 bases, and 17 bases lay in between. The CDR3 has 15 amino acids. CDR3 region: CSVVRGQGGTDTQYF. The CDR3 bases are TGCAGCGTTGTTAGAGGGCAGGGAGGAACAGATACGCAGTATTTT.